This TCR beta chain was identified during a study of PD-L1 blockade in urothelial cancer. Overall study: Patients commenced atezolizumab at some point between 2014 and 2015, and it was given at 1,200 mg intravenously every 3 weeks.

This CDR3 contains 13 residues. Germline V gives CDR1 LNHDA, CDR2 SQIVND (reference sequence). Trimming removed 3 bases at V and 6 bases at J, with 9 bases between. Method: immunoSEQ multiplex PCR; TCRdb's copy keeps in-frame clones and lacks some. Among some 41,000 clones listed, more than 70% were seen once. The chain couples TRBV19 to TRBJ2-1; unclear D gene. The clonotype was recovered from a man older than 75 with urothelial cancer. The specimen was PBMCs, collected around atezolizumab (anti-PD-L1) treatment. In nucleotides, the CDR3 is TGTGCCAGTAGTATGAAACTCCCCAATGAGCAGTTCTTC. It encodes CASSMKLPNEQFF.